This TCR beta chain was profiled in a study of blood T cell repertoires in COVID-19. The CDR3 length is 15 residues. In germline, CDR1 is SGHDN, CDR2 FVKESK. The J segment lost 2 bases and the V segment lost 4 bases, leaving 6 bases of the junction unmatched. The assay was immunoSEQ multiplex PCR, and TCRdb's table has in-frame clones only and misses some. The sample shows about 170,000 clones, 86% of them seen only once. The source material was peripheral blood. V is TRBV14 and J is TRBJ2-5; 8 bases match TRBD1. The clonotype was recovered from a woman aged 60-75 years with COVID-19, enrolled during active disease. CDR3 region: CASSLGQGRQETQYF. CDR3 DNA sequence: TGTGCCAGCAGCCTCGGACAGGGAAGGCAAGAGACCCAGTACTTC.